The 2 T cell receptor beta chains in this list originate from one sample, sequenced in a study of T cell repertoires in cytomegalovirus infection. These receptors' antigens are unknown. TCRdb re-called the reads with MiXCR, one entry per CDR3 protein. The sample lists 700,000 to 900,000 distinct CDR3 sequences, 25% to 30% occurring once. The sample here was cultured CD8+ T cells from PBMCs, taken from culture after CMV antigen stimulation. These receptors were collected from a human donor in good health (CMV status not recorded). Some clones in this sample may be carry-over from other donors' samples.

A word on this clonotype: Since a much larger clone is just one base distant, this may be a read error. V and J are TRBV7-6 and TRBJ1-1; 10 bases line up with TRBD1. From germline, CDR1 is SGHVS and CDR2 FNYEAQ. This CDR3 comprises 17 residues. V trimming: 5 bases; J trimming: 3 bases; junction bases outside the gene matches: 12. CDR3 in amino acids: CASSLPGTGEEDTEAFF. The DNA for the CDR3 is TGTGCCAGCAGCCTCCCCGGGACAGGGGAAGAAGACACTGAAGCTTTCTTT.

The chain's CDR3 is CASSLSGTVQETQYF. As DNA, the CDR3 is TGTGCCAGCAGTTTGTCCGGGACAGTCCAAGAGACCCAGTACTTC. The chain employs TRBV28 and TRBJ2-5, with 7 bases fitting TRBD1. The CDR3 spans 15 residues. Trimming removed 3 bases from V and 1 base from J; junction bases left unmatched: 5. Germline V gene data show CDR1 as MDHEN and CDR2 as SYDVKM.